This T cell receptor beta chain was obtained from a study of blood T cell repertoires in COVID-19. Across the study: The origin of the acute and convalescent COVID-19 samples was the United States, Italy and Spain. In each case, the material was cDNA or gDNA derived from T cells, B-cell-depleted T cells, or PBMCs.

As handled by the study authors: Researchers report that nucleated cell counts were estimated from reference gene primer amplification. The repertoire was sequenced with immunoSEQ multiplex PCR; TCRdb's copy has only in-frame clones and lacks some. That table supplies the V and J calls and clone size; D and trimming were determined from the DNA. The sample lists fewer than 150,000 clones; about 90% were seen once. Germline loops: CDR1 SGHTA, CDR2 FQGTGA. The CDR3 has 15 amino acids. Between the trimmed V and J ends, which lost 5 bases and 8 bases, there was a span of 19 bases. V gene TRBV7-3 combines with J gene TRBJ2-1; TRBD2 might be the D (6 bases). Material for sequencing was peripheral blood. The clonotype originates from a man in his forties or fifties with active or convalescent COVID-19. The CDR3 DNA reads TGTGCCAGCAGCCCACAGGCGGGGCGTGGCTATGAGCAGTTCTTC. It specifies CASSPQAGRGYEQFF.